What follows describes a single T cell receptor (beta chain). Use of 60 Vbeta and 13 Jbeta primers characterized the PCR. The data were produced by immunoSEQ multiplex PCR, yet TCRdb's version contains in-frame clones alone and is incomplete. There are under 200,000 clones in the sample; approximately 82% occur only once, and around 9.1% lies in the top ten. The germline V and J ends were trimmed by 4 bases and 3 bases, with 10 bases remaining between them. The CDR3 length is 15 residues. Germline V gene lookup returns CDR1 SGHTA and CDR2 FQGNSA. This sample was included in a study of cytomegalovirus exposure and HLA in healthy donors.

This sequence originates from a male donor in good health and CMV-seropositive. The sequenced sample was PBMCs. The V and J genes are TRBV7-2 and TRBJ1-6, with D perhaps matching TRBD1 (6 bases). The CDR3 protein is CASSSQGRYNSPLHF. CDR3 coding DNA: TGTGCCAGCAGCTCTCAGGGGCGCTATAATTCACCCCTCCACTTT.